A selection of T cell receptor beta chains follows, all from one sample in a study of T-cell reconstitution after alpha-beta-depleted transplantation in children. TCRdb recomputed calls from the PCR reads with MiXCR, one row per CDR3 protein. The profile shows about 980,000 distinct CDR3 sequences, roughly 29% of them singletons. The sample here was PBMCs, mostly from graft donor cells, taken 360 days after TCRalphabeta/CD19-depleted stem cell transplant. These receptors were collected from a boy under three years old who had a stem cell transplant for SCID, so the T cells may come from the graft donor. Both conserved end residues are part of each CDR3. The D gene is left open where the match is weak. Some rows mark clone size as missing; the rest say once, few, many or name a class of expanded clone.

D | J | V | size | DNA | CDR3
. | TRBJ2-1 | TRBV12-3/TRBV12-4 | few | TGTGCCAGCAGTTTACGGACTGAGCAGTTCTTC | CASSLRTEQFF
. | TRBJ2-1 | TRBV4-1 | many | TGCGCCAGCAGCCAGTGGGTTGAGTACAATGAGCAGTTCTTC | CASSQWVEYNEQFF
TRBD1 | TRBJ1-6 | TRBV7-9 | few | TGTGCCAGCAGCTTTAGGGACAGTAATTCACCCCTCCACTTT | CASSFRDSNSPLHF
. | TRBJ2-7 | TRBV2 | . | TGTGCCAGCAGCGAACACAGCTACGAGCAGTACTTC | CASSEHSYEQYF
TRBD1 | TRBJ2-6 | TRBV7-2 | . | TGTGCCAGCAGCTGGGACAGGGCAAGGGCCAACGTCCTGACTTTC | CASSWDRARANVLTF
. | TRBJ2-2 | TRBV2 | . | TGTGCCAGCAGAGGTGAAGCGGCAGGGGCCGGGGAGCTGTTTTTT | CASRGEAAGAGELFF
. | TRBJ2-7 | TRBV29-1 | . | TGCAGCGTTGAAGGGCAGGGAGAGCAGCTGCGGGAGCAGTACTTC | CSVEGQGEQLREQYF
. | TRBJ1-5 | TRBV5-1 | . | TGCGCCAGGACCCATCAGCCCCAGCATTTT | CARTHQPQHF
TRBD2 | TRBJ2-5 | TRBV5-1 | . | TGCGCCAGCAGCCGGGGACTAGCTTCGGAGACCCAGTACTTC | CASSRGLASETQYF
. | TRBJ1-2 | TRBV5-1 | . | TGCGCCAGCAGCCCCGGAATTAAGACAGCATATGGCTACACCTTC | CASSPGIKTAYGYTF
. | TRBJ2-5 | TRBV9 | . | TGTGCCAGCAGCGTAGGAGGCACCCTTTCGTACCAAGAGACCCAGTACTTC | CASSVGGTLSYQETQYF
. | TRBJ2-1 | TRBV6-2/TRBV6-3 | . | TGTGCCAGCAGTTACTCGCCTAGGGCTGGTGAGCAGTTCTTC | CASSYSPRAGEQFF
. | TRBJ1-6 | TRBV12-3/TRBV12-4 | . | TGTGCCAGCAGTTTCCAGGGTACTTCACCCCTCCACTTT | CASSFQGTSPLHF
. | TRBJ2-7 | TRBV5-1 | few | TGCGCCAGCAGCTTGGCCGGTATCCGGCTCCATCGGTCCTACGAGCAGTACTTC | CASSLAGIRLHRSYEQYF
TRBD1 | TRBJ2-7 | TRBV3-1 | . | TGTGCCAGCAGCCAACTTGGGACAGGACCCTACGAGCAGTACTTC | CASSQLGTGPYEQYF
. | TRBJ2-2 | TRBV27 | few | TGTGCCAGCAGTCCCCTAGGGGCCGTTCACACCGGGGAGCTGTTTTTT | CASSPLGAVHTGELFF
TRBD2 | TRBJ2-1 | TRBV5-1 | few | TGCGCCAGCAGCACCAGTCCCGGGACTAGCGGGGGGGCCTTAGATGAGCAGTTCTTC | CASSTSPGTSGGALDEQFF
TRBD2 | TRBJ2-4 | TRBV18 | . | TGTGCCAGCTCAGTCCTTGGGACTAGCGGGGCCAAAAACATTCAGTACTTC | CASSVLGTSGAKNIQYF
TRBD1 | TRBJ2-1 | TRBV10-3 | . | TGTGCCATCAGTGGGCTAGGACAGGACTACAATGAGCAGTTCTTC | CAISGLGQDYNEQFF
. | TRBJ2-3 | TRBV20-1 | . | TGCAGTCCAAGGGGCCCCCGCACAGATACGCAGTATTTT | CSPRGPRTDTQYF
. | TRBJ1-4 | TRBV3-1 | . | TGTGCCAGCAGACATCCCATCCGGGTCGCAACTAATGAAAAACTGTTTTTT | CASRHPIRVATNEKLFF
. | TRBJ2-5 | TRBV6-5 | few | TGTGCCAGCAGTTACGAAACTAGGGGGGAGACCCAGTACTTC | CASSYETRGETQYF
. | TRBJ1-1 | TRBV9 | few | TGTGCCAGCAGCGAGGGGGGGACCACTGAAGCTTTCTTT | CASSEGGTTEAFF
TRBD1 | TRBJ1-2 | TRBV10-3 | few | TGTGCCATCAGTCAGGACAGGGGGGTCTATGGCTACACCTTC | CAISQDRGVYGYTF
TRBD1 | TRBJ2-7 | TRBV28 | few | TGTGCCAGCAGTTCCTCGGGGACAGGGGGCGACGAGCAGTACTTC | CASSSSGTGGDEQYF
. | TRBJ2-3 | TRBV24-1 | few | TGTGCCACCAGTGACCCCGGTCGGGACACAGATACGCAGTATTTT | CATSDPGRDTDTQYF
. | TRBJ1-4 | TRBV5-1 | . | TGCGCCAGCAGCTTGCCCGCCGGGGAAATGAGTGAAAAACTGTTTTTT | CASSLPAGEMSEKLFF
. | TRBJ1-6 | TRBV5-6 | . | TGTGCCAGCAGCTTGGCCCCCCCGGGGAATAATTCACCCCTCCACTTT | CASSLAPPGNNSPLHF
TRBD2 | TRBJ2-3 | TRBV7-2 | . | TGTGCCAGCAGCTTAGTGCCCGGGGGGTTGGCAGATACGCAGTATTTT | CASSLVPGGLADTQYF
TRBD1 | TRBJ1-1 | TRBV15 | . | TGTGCCACCAGCAGAGCACAGGGGGTGAACACTGAAGCTTTCTTT | CATSRAQGVNTEAFF
. | TRBJ1-1 | TRBV10-3 | . | TGTGCCATCAGTGGCAGGGGATTAATGAACACTGAAGCTTTCTTT | CAISGRGLMNTEAFF
. | TRBJ2-3 | TRBV20-1 | . | TGCAGTGCTAGGGACCCTCGGAAAGCGGGCAGCACAGATACGCAGTATTTT | CSARDPRKAGSTDTQYF
TRBD2 | TRBJ2-5 | TRBV3-1 | . | TGTGCCAGCAGCCGAACCGGGACTAGCGGGGGGACCCAGTACTTC | CASSRTGTSGGTQYF
. | TRBJ1-5 | TRBV20-1 | . | TGCAGTGCCAGTGCGGGGGGAAGCAATCAGCCCCAGCATTTT | CSASAGGSNQPQHF
. | TRBJ2-1 | TRBV12-3/TRBV12-4 | few | TGTGCCAGCAGTTTAGGAACGCGAATGTTCGGCAATGAGCAGTTCTTC | CASSLGTRMFGNEQFF
TRBD1 | TRBJ1-3 | TRBV6-6 | few | TGTGCCAGCAGACAGGGGAGTGGAAACACCATATATTTT | CASRQGSGNTIYF
TRBD1 | TRBJ1-6 | TRBV7-2 | . | TGTGCCAGCAGCCGAGACAGGGTCGCAGGTTCACCCCTCCACTTT | CASSRDRVAGSPLHF
. | TRBJ2-7 | TRBV29-1 | . | TGCAGCGTTGGGGCAGGGCCTCCCTACGAGCAGTACTTC | CSVGAGPPYEQYF
TRBD1 | TRBJ2-7 | TRBV12-3/TRBV12-4 | once | TGTGCCAGCAGTTCTATCAGGGGGCTTTCCTACGAGCAGTACTTC | CASSSIRGLSYEQYF
TRBD1 | TRBJ2-7 | TRBV18 | once | TGTGCCAGCTCGGGACAGGGGACCGACGAGCAGTACTTC | CASSGQGTDEQYF
TRBD1 | TRBJ2-4 | TRBV29-1 | . | TGCAGCGTCAAACCGGGACAGGGGGACCTCGAAAACATTCAGTACTTC | CSVKPGQGDLENIQYF
. | TRBJ2-7 | TRBV3-1 | few | TGTGCCAGCAGAAGTTTGCAGGTTCCCCACGAGCAGTACTTC | CASRSLQVPHEQYF
TRBD1 | TRBJ1-1 | TRBV20-1 | . | TGCAGTGCTAGAGAACAGGGGTTCACTGAAGCTTTCTTT | CSAREQGFTEAFF
. | TRBJ1-3 | TRBV12-3/TRBV12-4 | . | TGTGCCAGCAGTGTCTACCGAAACACCATATATTTT | CASSVYRNTIYF
. | TRBJ1-1 | TRBV20-1 | few | TGCAGTGCTAGTACCGGGACGAACACTGAAGCTTTCTTT | CSASTGTNTEAFF
TRBD1 | TRBJ2-1 | TRBV5-1 | . | TGCGCCAGCAGCTTGTCGGGGCAGGGGGCGTTCAATGAGCAGTTCTTC | CASSLSGQGAFNEQFF
TRBD2 | TRBJ2-5 | TRBV20-1 | . | TGCAGTGCAGGGCCGGGGGGGACCCAGTACTTC | CSAGPGGTQYF
. | TRBJ2-3 | TRBV9 | . | TGTGCCAGCAGCGTCCTCTCTTCCCCGGATACGCAGTATTTT | CASSVLSSPDTQYF
TRBD1 | TRBJ1-5 | TRBV19 | . | TGTGCCAGTAGTAGACGCGACAGGGTTAATCAGCCCCAGCATTTT | CASSRRDRVNQPQHF
. | TRBJ2-7 | TRBV12-3/TRBV12-4 | few | TGTGCCAGCAGTCCCGCTATGTACGAGCAGTACTTC | CASSPAMYEQYF
. | TRBJ2-2 | TRBV12-3/TRBV12-4 | few | TGTGCCAGCAGTTTAAGGACGAACACCGGGGAGCTGTTTTTT | CASSLRTNTGELFF
TRBD2 | TRBJ2-2 | TRBV20-1 | . | TGCAGTGCTAGAGACCCAGCGGGGGCCAGCACCGGGGAGCTGTTTTTT | CSARDPAGASTGELFF